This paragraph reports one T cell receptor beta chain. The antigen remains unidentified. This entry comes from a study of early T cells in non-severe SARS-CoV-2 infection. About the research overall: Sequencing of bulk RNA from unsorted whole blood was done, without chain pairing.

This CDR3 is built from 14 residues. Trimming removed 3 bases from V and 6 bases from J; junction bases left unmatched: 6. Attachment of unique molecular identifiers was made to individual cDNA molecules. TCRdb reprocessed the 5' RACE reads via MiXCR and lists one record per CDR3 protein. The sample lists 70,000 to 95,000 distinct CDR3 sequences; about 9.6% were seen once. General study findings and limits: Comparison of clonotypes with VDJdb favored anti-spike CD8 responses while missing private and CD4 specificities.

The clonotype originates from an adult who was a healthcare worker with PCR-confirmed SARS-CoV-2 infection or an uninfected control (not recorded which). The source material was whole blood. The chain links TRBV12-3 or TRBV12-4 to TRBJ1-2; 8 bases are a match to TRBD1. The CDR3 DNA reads TGTGCCAGCAGTTTCGGCCAGGGGGCGAATGGCTACACCTTC. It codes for CASSFGQGANGYTF.